This entry describes one TCR beta chain. CDR3 size: 14 residues. V gave up 8 bases and J gave up 0 bases, with 13 bases separating them. Next came a second PCR, run for about 7 to 12 cycles, which used a sample-barcoded 5' primer along with a J-beta primer mix. TCRdb recomputed calls from the 5' RACE reads with MiXCR, one row per CDR3 protein. This table has 850,000 to 1,100,000 distinct CDR3 sequences, more than 30% appearing once. The data were taken from a study of blood T cells in healthy people across ages. The TCR sequence derives from a man aged 18 to 30 in good health. The V call is TRBV12-3 or TRBV12-4, the J call TRBJ1-2; no clear D. Sequencing was performed on blood. Written as DNA, the CDR3 is TGTGCCAGCCTTGCCCAGGCAGCTAACTATGGCTACACCTTC. This gives the protein CASLAQAANYGYTF.